The 11 T cell receptor beta chains listed next were all sequenced from one sample in a study of blood T cells in healthy people across ages. It was with a sample-barcoded 5' primer and a J-beta primer mix that a second PCR of roughly 7 to 11 cycles was run. One entry per CDR3 protein results from TCRdb running MiXCR on the 5' RACE reads. The table records over 1.5 million distinct CDR3 sequences, about 50% of them present only once. Material: blood. All receptors derive from a woman between 40 and 55 years old in good health.

For the CDR3, the DNA is TGTGCCAGCAGCCACCCCAACGGGTACGAGCAGTACTTC. As protein: CASSHPNGYEQYF. The chain is built from TRBV7-2 and TRBJ2-7; D not resolved. This CDR3 comprises 13 residues. V was clipped by 5 bases and J by 4 bases, with 12 bases between them. Germline values: CDR1 SGHTA, CDR2 FQGNSA.

The chain links TRBV9 to TRBJ2-3; 9 bases agree with TRBD2. Trimming at V came to 0 bases and at J to 4 bases, leaving 3 bases not matched to a gene. Germline V gene data show CDR1 as SGDLS and CDR2 as YYNGEE. This CDR3 comprises 15 residues. CDR3 in amino acids: CASSVAGLASDTQYF. The DNA of the CDR3 is TGTGCCAGCAGCGTAGCGGGACTAGCATCAGATACGCAGTATTTT.

The chain is built from TRBV20-1 and TRBJ2-1; 9 bases agree with TRBD2. V shed 1 base and J 5 bases; nucleotides not matched to a gene: 12. The germline CDR1 and CDR2 sequences are DFQATT and SNEGSKA (reference sequence). The CDR3 is 17 residues long. The CDR3 region is CSARGARSGGLNNEQFF. For the CDR3, the DNA is TGCAGTGCTAGAGGCGCCAGAAGCGGGGGGCTCAACAATGAGCAGTTCTTC.

This clonotype was counted ten times or more. The rearrangement links TRBV6-2 or TRBV6-3 to TRBJ2-5, with 9 bases identical to TRBD1. This CDR3 comprises 13 residues. Unmatched junction bases numbered 2, after V lost 6 bases and J lost 3 bases. Germline V CDR1 and CDR2: MNHEY, SVGEGT. CDR3 in amino acids: CASSDRGEETQYF. For the CDR3, the DNA is TGTGCCAGCAGCGACAGGGGGGAAGAGACCCAGTACTTC.

V and J are TRBV6-2 or TRBV6-3 and TRBJ2-7, with D tentatively TRBD2 (6 bases). Trimming removed 2 bases at V and 0 bases at J, with 20 bases between. Per germline, CDR1 MNHEY and CDR2 SVGEGT. This CDR3 region has 18 residues. CDR3 in DNA: TGTGCCAGCAGTTACGACCTCTCGGGGGTGAAGAGCTCCTACGAGCAGTACTTC. This translates into CASSYDLSGVKSSYEQYF.

This clonotype has just a few counts. The CDR3, as DNA: TGTGCCAGCAGCCGACTCGGACCGAACACAGATACGCAGTATTTT. This sequence encodes CASSRLGPNTDTQYF. The chain recombines TRBV3-1 with TRBJ2-3; unclear D gene. CDR1 LGHDT and CDR2 YNNKEL come from the germline V gene (reference sequence). The CDR3 has 15 amino acids. Trimming shortened V by 4 bases and J by 2 bases, and 13 bases separated the two germline ends.

Only a few counts were recorded for this clonotype. The V and J genes are TRBV25-1 and TRBJ1-4; 8 bases match TRBD1. This CDR3 has 14 amino acids. J was trimmed by 7 bases and V by 5 bases; bases with no gene match: 6. Germline assignment: CDR1 MGHDK and CDR2 SYGVNS. The CDR3 reads CASSPRGLSEKLFF. The CDR3, as DNA: TGTGCCAGCAGTCCCAGGGGGCTCAGTGAAAAACTGTTTTTT. Combining the CDR3 with reference TRBV25-1 and TRBJ1-4 gives the whole variable domain EADIYQTPRYLVIGTGKKITLECSQTMGHDKMYWYQQDPGMELHLIHYSYGVNSTEKGDLSSESTVSRIRTEHFPLTLESARPSHTSQYLCASSPRGLSEKLFFGSGTQLSVL.

The rearrangement links TRBV29-1 to TRBJ1-2; TRBD1 might be the D (5 bases). V lost 3 bases to trimming and J lost 2 bases, with 10 bases between them. The germline gives CDR1 SQVTM, CDR2 ANQGSEA. The CDR3 is made up of 13 amino acids. The CDR3 loop reads CSVDRGVNYGYTF. The CDR3 DNA is TGCAGCGTTGACCGGGGGGTGAACTATGGCTACACCTTC.

The V and J genes are TRBV11-2 and TRBJ2-4; 7 nucleotides line up with TRBD2. The tail of the sequence fits TRBJ2-5 better, so the J call may be wrong. In germline, CDR1 is SGHAT, CDR2 FQNNGV. The CDR3 extends over 16 amino acids. Written as DNA, the CDR3 is TGTGCCAGCACCCATGGGGGGGGGATGCCCCAAGAGACCCAGTACTTC. This encodes CASTHGGGMPQETQYF.

This chain joins TRBV4-3 and TRBJ2-1, with a tentative D call TRBD2 (5 bases). The CDR3 is made up of 14 amino acids. V lost 1 base to trimming and J lost 10 bases, with 14 bases between them. The germline V gene encodes CDR1 LGHNA and CDR2 YSLEER. CDR3 in amino acids: CASSQGRGILEQFF. CDR3 bases: TGCGCCAGCAGCCAAGGGCGAGGGATACTCGAGCAGTTCTTC.

In this sample, this clonotype turned up a few times. The chain combines TRBV4-1 with TRBJ2-7; 7 bases fit TRBD2. This CDR3 has 16 residues. Germline-derived CDR1 and CDR2 are MGHRA and YSYEKL. Trimming at V came to 0 bases and at J to 2 bases, leaving 7 bases not matched to a gene. CDR3 sequence: CASSQEFPAGTYEQYF. The CDR3 DNA is TGCGCCAGCAGCCAAGAATTCCCAGCGGGGACCTACGAGCAGTACTTC.